This T cell receptor beta chain was identified in a study of T cell responses to AZD1222 COVID-19 vaccine (dated by TCRdb to about 2021). Background on the whole study: AZD1222 recipients with second doses at about 4 weeks or about 12 weeks were pooled, because spike-specific TCR depth and breadth did not differ between schedules. TCR sequencing was performed for roughly 240 trial participants, of whom some 200 were given two doses of AZD1222 and around 25 were given two doses of MenACWY control vaccine. Trial participants were enrolled by age into subgroups of 18-55, 56-69 and 70-plus years, and about 150, 27 and 61 TCR-sequenced participants, respectively, were included in these subgroups.

The CDR3 regions of human TCRbeta chains were analyzed by immunosequencing. Per the authors' processing: TCRs in the repertoires were matched against a reference library of SARS-CoV-2-specific TCRs that had been generated with the MIRA antigen-specificity platform. Breadth was defined as the fraction of unique TCRs that were SARS-CoV-2-associated, and depth was defined as the fraction of total T cells that were SARS-CoV-2-associated. Using the MIRA data, each spike-specific TCR was mapped to the spike region that the TCR reacts to and placed in a CD4 or CD8 class. Log10-transformed breadth and depth values were compared by one-way ANOVA with Sidak's multiple comparisons tests. TCRdb carries this immuneACCESS record with in-frame sequences only. Its versions omit some clonotypes, under half of them owing to an unresolved V gene in the studies checked, with the rest unexplained. V and J calls and clone size follow that table, whereas D and trimming were derived from the DNA. For this sample the table gives approximately 120,000 clones, of which approximately 92% were detected only once. The ten largest make up around 0.96% of the sample.

With regard to this clone: It has no known antigen specificity. An end of the junction differs from the germline gene, which may be a read error.

According to the germline V gene, CDR1 reads MDHEN and CDR2 reads SYDVKM. Spanning cysteine to phenylalanine, the CDR3 consists of 14 amino acids. Of all the DNA, just the CDR3 is kept, 42 bases in frame from base 1. General findings and caveats noted by the study authors: Epitopes outside the regions mutated in the B.1.351 and B.1.1.7 variants were reportedly recognized by nearly half of the unique spike-specific TCRs. No day 14 peak-response samples were available, so repertoires were characterized only after the peak T cell response. Participants were mostly white British and included more females than males, and it was suggested by the authors that clonal diversity may have been underestimated. The whole spike protein was spanned by vaccine-associated CD4 TCRs, and dominant responses were seen in regions 160-218 and 743-854. Conclusions about previously exposed vaccinees are limited because only six or seven AZD1222 recipients were SARS-CoV-2 seropositive at baseline. The 56-69-year group was small, and its depth increase did not reach significance, likely because of low power. After two AZD1222 doses, spike-specific TCR breadth and depth were significantly higher than at day 0 and than in MenACWY recipients.

According to the study, the label for this sample's time point signals: baseline before first vaccination. The vaccinee samples were drawn from two UK trials, COV001 and COV002, one of which was a single-blind randomized controlled phase 2/3 trial testing AZD1222 (ChAdOx1 nCoV-19) in healthy adults. For TCRbeta chain sequencing, PBMC samples from trial participants were taken at day 0 and at day 28 after the second dose. The receptor chain draws on TRBV28 and TRBJ2-5, with the D gene too uncertain to name. The specimen comprised peripheral blood, sampled on day 0 of AZD1222 vaccination. The receptor's source is an adult in good health. The CDR3 sequence is CASRLSAVQETQYF. The sequenced DNA is TGTGCCAGCCGTTTGTCGGCGGTCCAAGAGACCCAGTACTTC.